The 21 T cell receptor beta chains in this list originate from one sample, sequenced in a study of read filtering for tumor transcriptome and immune sequencing. The library was built from about 400 ng RNA with molecular barcoded adaptors for alpha/delta and beta/gamma chains. TCRdb re-derived calls from the reads in MiXCR, one entry per CDR3 protein. The sample includes 35,000 to 40,000 distinct CDR3 sequences, less than 15% of them seen just once. The specimen was a population of CD138-negative cells sorted from bone marrow. All receptors derive from a donor aged 40 or older with multiple myeloma.

This clonotype showed up just a few times. A read error is possible here, since a much larger clone lies one base away. This chain joins TRBV29-1 and TRBJ2-7, with 10 nucleotides matching TRBD1. The ends lost 1 base at V and 5 bases at J; junction bases unmatched: 11. CDR3 length equals 16 residues. Germline V CDR1 and CDR2: SQVTM, ANQGSEA. The CDR3 spells CSVEGDPGQGLHEQYF. The CDR3 region has the DNA TGCAGCGTTGAAGGGGACCCGGGACAGGGGCTCCACGAGCAGTACTTC.

The V gene is TRBV5-1, the J gene TRBJ2-5, with no clear D. The CDR3 sequence is 15 residues long. The germline CDR1 and CDR2 sequences are SGHRS and YFSETQ. Trimming took off 1 base at V and 1 base at J, with 11 bases between the two ends. Here the CDR3 reads CASSLSDASQETQYF. CDR3 nucleotide sequence: TGCGCCAGCAGCTTGTCCGACGCTTCCCAAGAGACCCAGTACTTC.

The chain couples TRBV11-3 to TRBJ1-1; D is possibly TRBD1 (5 bases). CDR1 and CDR2 (germline): SGHNT, YENEEA. The CDR3 loop spans 14 amino acids. V was pared by 5 bases and J by 1 base, with 11 bases between. CDR3 bases: TGTGCCAGCAGCGCGGGGGGAACGAACACTGAAGCTTTCTTT. Translation gives CASSAGGTNTEAFF.

This clonotype was counted at least ten times. The rearrangement joins TRBV2 to TRBJ2-1; D gene ambiguous. V shed 6 bases and J shed 13 bases, with 13 bases lying between them. The CDR3 is 11 amino acids. CDR1 is SNHLY, CDR2 FYNNEI, per germline. The CDR3 bases are TGTGCCAGCAGAATCAGATTAGGTCAGTTCTTC. Amino acids: CASRIRLGQFF.

This clonotype was seen a few times. The rearrangement uses TRBV28 and TRBJ1-2; D is ambiguous. The CDR3 runs to 15 residues. Trimming pared 2 bases from V and 7 bases from J, leaving 17 bases between. In germline, CDR1 is MDHEN, CDR2 SYDVKM. CDR3 bases: TGTGCCAGCAGTTTACCCATGGTGGACTCCTCTGGCTACACCTTC. It yields the protein CASSLPMVDSSGYTF.

There are many counts of this clonotype. This chain connects TRBV20-1 to TRBJ2-7; the D is unclear. Trimming left V 6 bases short and J 0 bases short, with 12 bases between. The germline V gene has CDR1 DFQATT and CDR2 SNEGSKA (reference sequence). CDR3 length: 13 amino acids. The CDR3 DNA sequence: TGCAGTGCCCACCGCGCTAGCTCCTACGAGCAGTACTTC. It translates to CSAHRASSYEQYF.

This clonotype is a singleton in its sample. The CDR3 nucleotides read TGTGCCAGCAGCCCCCTAGCGGGAGGTGAGCAGTTCTTC. Amino acid sequence: CASSPLAGGEQFF. The rearrangement links TRBV12-3 or TRBV12-4 to TRBJ2-1; 11 bases agree with TRBD2. With V trimmed by 6 bases and J by 9 bases, 4 bases remained unmatched. The CDR3 sequence is 13 residues long.

This clonotype was recorded many times. This chain links TRBV3-1 with TRBJ2-5; 9 positions agree with TRBD1. V trimming: 3 bases; J trimming: 4 bases; junction bases outside the gene matches: 3. The CDR3 loop spans 14 amino acids. Germline loops: CDR1 LGHDT, CDR2 YNNKEL (reference sequence). Here the CDR3 reads CASSQGTGRETQYF. As DNA, the CDR3 is TGTGCCAGCAGCCAGGGGACAGGGCGAGAGACCCAGTACTTC.

The sample holds many counts of this clonotype. This rearrangement joins TRBV7-9 to TRBJ2-3; D unresolved. Germline CDR1 is SEHNR and CDR2 is FQNEAQ (reference sequence). Trimming pared 6 bases from V and 6 bases from J, leaving 10 bases between. This CDR3 comprises 12 residues. As DNA, the CDR3 is TGTGCCAGCAGACTGATTACGGATACGCAGTATTTT. Encoded protein: CASRLITDTQYF.

There are many counts of this clonotype. The chain uses TRBV20-1 and TRBJ2-7, with 11 bases fitting TRBD1. CDR1 and CDR2 from the germline V gene are DFQATT and SNEGSKA (reference sequence). CDR3 size: 15 residues. Trimming cost V 4 bases and J 2 bases; bases outside gene matches: 7. Here the CDR3 reads CSAIRTGGAPYEQYF. The CDR3, as DNA: TGCAGTGCTATCAGGACAGGGGGCGCCCCCTACGAGCAGTACTTC.

This clonotype was found many times. Being one base from a much bigger clone, this may be a read error. The chain links TRBV29-1 to TRBJ2-1, with unresolved D. The V gene's germline CDR1 is SQVTM and CDR2 ANQGSEA. The CDR3 totals 15 residues. The DNA for the CDR3 is TGCAGCGTTGAAGGAGGAAGGGTGTCCTACAATGGGCAGTTCTTC. Protein: CSVEGGRVSYNGQFF.

This clonotype was picked up many times. This chain joins TRBV20-1 and TRBJ1-1; D gene uncertain. Germline V gives CDR1 DFQATT, CDR2 SNEGSKA (reference sequence). The CDR3 runs 14 residues. V lost 0 bases and J lost 1, with 9 bases in between. The CDR3 coding sequence is TGCAGTGCTAGAGAGGTGGGCCCGAACACTGAAGCTTTCTTT. Protein sequence: CSAREVGPNTEAFF.

This clonotype was recorded a few times. This CDR3 reads CASASSRDQPQHF. The CDR3 DNA reads as TGTGCCAGCGCATCCTCAAGGGATCAGCCCCAGCATTTT. The gene calls are TRBV6-2 or TRBV6-3 and TRBJ1-5; D remains unclear. The V end lost 8 bases, the J end lost 5 bases, and 13 bases lay between the germline ends. The CDR3 consists of 13 residues. From germline, CDR1 is MNHEY and CDR2 SVGEGT.

The sample holds a few counts of this clonotype. Since a far larger clone is one base different, this is likely a read error. This chain links TRBV6-5 with TRBJ2-6, with D unresolved. The CDR3 consists of 16 residues. Germline assignment: CDR1 MNHEY and CDR2 SVGAGI. Trimming took 2 bases from V and 0 from J, leaving 8 bases between them. The CDR3 DNA is TGTGCCAGCAGTTACGGACGGCTCTCTGGGGCCAACGTCCTGACTTTC. This codes for CASSYGRLSGANVLTF.

This clonotype was found a few times. The chain links TRBV6-1 to TRBJ2-4; D tentatively fits TRBD1 or TRBD2 (5 bases each). The CDR3 sequence is 16 residues long. Trimming cost V 6 bases and J 0 bases, with 15 bases left between them. From germline, CDR1 is MNHNS and CDR2 SASEGT. The CDR3 coding sequence is TGTGCCAGCAGGATGGACGGGGACGTAGCCAAAAACATTCAGTACTTC. Amino acid sequence: CASRMDGDVAKNIQYF.

Ten or more counts support this clonotype. This chain connects TRBV3-1 to TRBJ2-5; 8 nucleotides line up with TRBD1. V was clipped by 3 bases and J by 5 bases; unmatched bases: 5. Germline CDR1 reads LGHDT; CDR2 reads YNNKEL (reference sequence). This CDR3 is built from 14 residues. The CDR3 sequence is CASSQDNRGETQYF. CDR3 DNA sequence: TGTGCCAGCAGCCAGGACAACAGGGGGGAGACCCAGTACTTC.

This clonotype was counted once. Because it lacks the conserved phenylalanine or tryptophan at the end, this CDR3 is likely a read error. This chain uses TRBV7-2 with TRBJ2-7; D possibly corresponds to TRBD2 (5 bases). The V gene lost 5 bases and the J gene lost 3 bases, with 17 bases spanning the gap. This CDR3 has 15 amino acids. Germline assignment: CDR1 SGHTA and CDR2 FQGNSA. For the CDR3, the DNA is TGTGCCAGCAGCATAGAACCGGGCGGGCACTACGAGCAGTACTCC. Encoded protein: CASSIEPGGHYEQYS.

The chain recombines TRBV7-9 with TRBJ1-5; D not certain. Germline V gives CDR1 SEHNR, CDR2 FQNEAQ (reference sequence). With 2 bases removed from V and 4 bases from J, the gap between germline ends came to 6 bases. This CDR3 region has 13 residues. For the CDR3, the DNA is TGTGCCAGCAGCTTATTTGGGAATCAGCCCCAGCATTTT. This gives the protein CASSLFGNQPQHF.

Remarks on this clonotype: This may come from a read error, since a much larger clone is one base off. The chain couples TRBV20-1 to TRBJ2-5, with D unresolved. The germline V gene has CDR1 DFQATT and CDR2 SNEGSKA (reference sequence). The CDR3 sequence is 12 residues long. The CDR3 bases are TGCAGCGTGTATGGATACCAAGATACCCAGTACTTC. Amino acids: CSVYGYQDTQYF.

A note on this clonotype: A read error may be the cause here, since a much bigger clone is one base away. DNA for the CDR3: TGCAGCGGCTCGACAGGGGGTTACAATGGGCAGTTCTTC. It is translated as CSGSTGGYNGQFF. The genes are TRBV29-1 and TRBJ2-1; 9 bases line up with TRBD1. Germline V gene data show CDR1 as SQVTM and CDR2 as ANQGSEA. CDR3 size: 13 residues.

A word on this clonotype: A much larger clone lies a single base off, so this may be a read error. No conserved phenylalanine or tryptophan is present at the end of the CDR3, so a read error is the likely explanation. The CDR3 DNA is TGTGCCAGCAGTTTAGTACCGAACCAAGAGACCCAGTACTCC. It is translated as CASSLVPNQETQYS. The chain employs TRBV12-3 or TRBV12-4 and TRBJ2-5, with D unresolved. Trimming removed 1 base from V and 0 bases from J, with 6 bases in between. This CDR3 is 14 amino acids long.